The next 20 T cell receptor beta chains were all read from a single sample in a study of PD-L1 blockade in urothelial cancer. Produced via immunoSEQ multiplex PCR; TCRdb's table is partial and in-frame only. The data show about 27,000 clones, about four fifths seen once. Time point of the sample: peripheral blood 6 weeks after treatment start. The sample was PBMCs, taken around atezolizumab (anti-PD-L1) treatment. Receptor source: a man in his 70s with urothelial cancer.

A single count supports this clone. This chain links TRBV7-8 with TRBJ2-3, with a weak D call TRBD1 (6 bases). The CDR3 is 12 residues long. The germline V gene encodes CDR1 SGHVS and CDR2 FQNEAQ. Trimming removed 4 bases from V and 5 bases from J, with 7 bases in between. The CDR3 reads CASSSRGDTQYF. CDR3 nucleotide sequence: TGTGCCAGCAGCTCCAGGGGAGATACGCAGTATTTT.

This clone has just a few counts. CDR3 residues: CASSGTGGADTQYF. Written as DNA, the CDR3 is TGTGCCAGCAGTGGGACAGGGGGCGCAGATACGCAGTATTTT. The chain recombines TRBV6-4 with TRBJ2-3; the match to TRBD1 covers 11 bases. The CDR3 is 14 residues long. Germline assignment: CDR1 MRHNA and CDR2 SNTAGT. V dropped 4 bases and J dropped 4; count of bases not matched to a gene: 1.

The gene calls are TRBV19 and TRBJ2-1, with D possibly TRBD1 on 5 matching bases. CDR1 is LNHDA, CDR2 SQIVND, per germline (reference sequence). V was cut by 3 bases and J by 2 bases, with 11 bases left in between. The CDR3 totals 15 residues. In DNA, the CDR3 is TGTGCCAGTAGTATGGGGCGCTCCACCTACAATGAGCAGTTCTTC. This encodes CASSMGRSTYNEQFF.

This clone has a handful of counts. The gene calls are TRBV19 and TRBJ1-1; weak D call: TRBD1 (5 bases). Germline-derived CDR1 and CDR2 are LNHDA and SQIVND (reference sequence). The germline V and J ends were trimmed by 5 bases and 1 base, with 11 bases remaining between them. CDR3 size: 14 residues. The CDR3 here is CASSERQTNTEAFF. CDR3 DNA: TGTGCCAGTAGTGAGAGACAGACGAACACTGAAGCTTTCTTT.

In this sample, this clone turned up a few times. The rearrangement links TRBV5-1 to TRBJ1-2, with 8 bases matching TRBD1. Germline CDR1 reads SGHRS; CDR2 reads YFSETQ. Trimming took 4 bases from V and 8 from J; bases not matched to a gene: 13. The CDR3 is 15 residues long. CDR3 in amino acids: CASSLPAGGAQGYTF. The CDR3 region has the DNA TGCGCCAGCAGCCTTCCCGCAGGGGGCGCGCAGGGCTACACCTTC.

The chain joins TRBV28 to TRBJ1-5; D call uncertain. The CDR3 spans 21 residues. V was clipped by 4 bases and J by 2 bases, with 30 bases between them. Germline CDR1 reads MDHEN; CDR2 reads SYDVKM. This chain's CDR3 is CASSSRTEVVIGGKGNQPQHF. Here the CDR3 DNA reads TGTGCCAGCAGTTCTCGTACCGAGGTTGTGATCGGAGGGAAGGGCAATCAGCCCCAGCATTTT.

V usage is TRBV10-3 and J usage is TRBJ2-2, with 8 bases matching TRBD1. V was pared by 7 bases and J by 6 bases, with 7 bases of the junction left unmatched. Germline V gives CDR1 ENHRY, CDR2 SYGVKD. This CDR3 contains 14 residues. The DNA of the CDR3 is TGTGCCATCAATGGCGGGACAGGAGCCGGGGAGCTGTTTTTT. It codes for CAINGGTGAGELFF.

This rearrangement joins TRBV28 to TRBJ2-4, with D perhaps matching TRBD1 (6 bases). Trimming took off 8 bases at V and 8 bases at J, with 16 bases between the two ends. Germline CDR1 reads MDHEN; CDR2 reads SYDVKM. The CDR3 length is 13 residues. As DNA, the CDR3 is TGTGCCAGCTTGGCACAGGGTCGTGACATTCAGTACTTC. Its protein product is CASLAQGRDIQYF. The full variable domain, with the rest looked up from reference TRBV28 and TRBJ2-4, is DVKVTQSSRYLVKRTGEKVFLECVQDMDHENMFWYRQDPGLGLRLIYFSYDVKMKEKGDIPEGYSVSREKKERFSLILESASTNQTSMYLCASLAQGRDIQYFGAGTRLSVL.

The chain couples TRBV5-1 to TRBJ2-7, with 14 bases fitting TRBD2. The V segment lost 4 bases and the J segment 6 bases; nucleotides outside the gene matches: 3. Looked up from germline, CDR1 is SGHRS and CDR2 is YFSETQ. This CDR3 is 14 amino acids long. CDR3 coding DNA: TGCGCCAGCAGCACGGGACTAGCGGGAGCCGAGCAGTACTTC. It encodes CASSTGLAGAEQYF.

The chain is built from TRBV14 and TRBJ2-3; D is perhaps TRBD2 (6 bases). The germline gives CDR1 SGHDN, CDR2 FVKESK. The V end lost 0 bases, the J end lost 0 bases, and 7 bases lay between the germline ends. The CDR3 has 15 amino acids. The CDR3 sequence: CASSQEGGSTDTQYF. The CDR3 DNA reads TGTGCCAGCAGCCAAGAGGGGGGTAGCACAGATACGCAGTATTTT.

The chain uses TRBV5-1 and TRBJ1-1, with D unresolved. Germline V gene sequence: CDR1 SGHRS, CDR2 YFSETQ. Trimming stripped 0 bases from V and 0 bases from J, with 6 bases between. There are 14 residues in the CDR3. In nucleotides, the CDR3 is TGCGCCAGCAGCTTGGGTAGCATGAACACTGAAGCTTTCTTT. Translation gives CASSLGSMNTEAFF.

In this sample, this clone turned up a few times. V gene TRBV4-3 combines with J gene TRBJ1-2, with D perhaps TRBD1 (5 bases). V was cut by 0 bases and J by 6 bases, with 11 bases left in between. CDR3 length: 14 amino acids. CDR1 is LGHNA and CDR2 is YSLEER in the germline V gene. CDR3 residues: CASSQDSGDDGYTF. CDR3 coding DNA: TGCGCCAGCAGCCAAGATTCGGGGGATGATGGCTACACCTTC.

The V call is TRBV5-6, the J call TRBJ2-1, with TRBD1 matching 11 bases. V lost 4 bases to trimming and J lost 4 bases; unmatched junction nucleotides: 4. Germline loops: CDR1 SGHDT, CDR2 YYEEEE. The CDR3 sequence is 15 residues long. CDR3 protein: CASSPGTGGYNEQFF. In DNA, the CDR3 is TGTGCCAGCAGCCCCGGGACAGGGGGTTACAATGAGCAGTTCTTC.

The chain is built from TRBV19 and TRBJ1-2; possible D gene TRBD1, 6 bases. Germline CDR1 is LNHDA and CDR2 is SQIVND (reference sequence). Trimming removed 5 bases at V and 3 bases at J, with 16 bases between. The CDR3 sequence is 15 residues long. The CDR3 reads CASSRGGHLDYGYTF. The CDR3 nucleotides are TGTGCCAGTAGTCGGGGGGGCCACCTGGACTATGGCTACACCTTC.

The rearrangement links TRBV10-1 to TRBJ2-4; D perhaps matches TRBD2 (6 bases). This CDR3 has 17 residues. CDR1 and CDR2 from the germline V gene are WNHNN and SYGVQD (reference sequence). V gave up 0 bases and J gave up 0 bases, with 12 bases separating them. The CDR3 DNA is TGCGCCAGCAGTGAGTCGCGGGGAGACCCAGCCAAAAACATTCAGTACTTC. Its protein product is CASSESRGDPAKNIQYF.

This sequence joins TRBV5-4 and TRBJ2-3, with D uncertain. There are 15 residues in the CDR3. V was pared by 2 bases and J by 0 bases, with 10 bases between. CDR1 and CDR2 from the germline V gene are SGHNT and YYREEE (reference sequence). The CDR3 coding sequence is TGTGCCAGCAGCTTATCCGGGTTTAGCACAGATACGCAGTATTTT. As protein: CASSLSGFSTDTQYF.

The CDR3 DNA is TGTGCCAGCTCACCTAGCGGGGGCAGCACAGATACGCAGTATTTT. It yields the protein CASSPSGGSTDTQYF. The chain uses TRBV18 and TRBJ2-3; 9 bases fit TRBD2. The CDR3 is 15 residues long. From germline, CDR1 is KGHSH and CDR2 LQKENI. The trim removed 3 bases at V and 0 bases at J, leaving 1 base unmatched. The entire variable domain, with the rest obtained from reference TRBV18 and TRBJ2-3, is as follows: NAGVMQNPRHLVRRRGQEARLRCSPMKGHSHVYWYRQLPEEGLKFMVYLQKENIIDESGMPKERFSAEFPKEGPSILRIQQVVRGDSAAYFCASSPSGGSTDTQYFGPGTRLTVL.

The CDR3 spells CASSLQGPGVWGTEAFF. CDR3 nucleotides: TGTGCCAGCAGTTTGCAGGGGCCAGGGGTTTGGGGCACTGAAGCTTTCTTT. The gene calls are TRBV27 and TRBJ1-1, with D possibly being TRBD1 (6 bases). The V gene's germline CDR1 is MNHEY and CDR2 SMNVEV (reference sequence). There are 17 residues in the CDR3. Trimming pared 3 bases from V and 4 bases from J, leaving 21 bases between.

The gene calls are TRBV28 and TRBJ1-5; the match to TRBD1 covers 8 bases. The V gene end was trimmed by 6 bases and the J gene end by 4 bases; junction bases not matched to a gene: 8. The germline CDR1 and CDR2 sequences are MDHEN and SYDVKM. There are 15 residues in the CDR3. CDR3 DNA: TGTGCCAGCAGGGTGACAGGGGCCCAAAATCAGCCCCAGCATTTT. This codes for CASRVTGAQNQPQHF.

The chain has TRBV5-4 and TRBJ1-4; a possible D gene is TRBD1 (5 bases). V was clipped by 4 bases and J by 8 bases, with 12 bases between them. The CDR3 has 13 residues. Germline CDR1 reads SGHNT; CDR2 reads YYREEE (reference sequence). CDR3: CASSPQGNEKLFF. In DNA, the CDR3 is TGTGCCAGCAGCCCGCAGGGTAACGAAAAACTGTTTTTT.